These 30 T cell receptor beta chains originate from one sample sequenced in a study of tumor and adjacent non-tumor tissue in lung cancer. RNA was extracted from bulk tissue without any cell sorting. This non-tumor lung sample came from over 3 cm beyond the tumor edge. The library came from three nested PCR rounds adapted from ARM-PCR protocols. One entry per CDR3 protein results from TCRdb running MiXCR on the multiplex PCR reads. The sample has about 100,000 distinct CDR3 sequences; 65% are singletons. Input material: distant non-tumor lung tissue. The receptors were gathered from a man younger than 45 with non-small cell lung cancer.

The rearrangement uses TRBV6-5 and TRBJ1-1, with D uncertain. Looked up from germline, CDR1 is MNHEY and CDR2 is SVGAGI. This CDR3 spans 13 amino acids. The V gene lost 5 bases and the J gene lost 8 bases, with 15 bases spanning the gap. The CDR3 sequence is CASSVLVVTEAFF. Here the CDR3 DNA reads TGTGCCAGCAGTGTTCTGGTAGTTACAGAAGCTTTCTTT.

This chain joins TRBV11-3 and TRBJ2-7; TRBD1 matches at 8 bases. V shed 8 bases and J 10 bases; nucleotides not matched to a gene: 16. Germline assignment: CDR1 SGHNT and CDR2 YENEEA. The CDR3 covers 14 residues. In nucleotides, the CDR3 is TGTGCCAGCGGTCTCGGGACAGGAGTCTGCGAACAGTACTTC. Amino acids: CASGLGTGVCEQYF.

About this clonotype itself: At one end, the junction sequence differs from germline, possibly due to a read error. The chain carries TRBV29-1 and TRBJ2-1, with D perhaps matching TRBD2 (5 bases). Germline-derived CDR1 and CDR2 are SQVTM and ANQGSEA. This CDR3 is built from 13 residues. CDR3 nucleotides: TGCAGTGTGGAGGAACAGCTGAACATTGAGCAGTTTTTC. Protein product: CSVEEQLNIEQFF.

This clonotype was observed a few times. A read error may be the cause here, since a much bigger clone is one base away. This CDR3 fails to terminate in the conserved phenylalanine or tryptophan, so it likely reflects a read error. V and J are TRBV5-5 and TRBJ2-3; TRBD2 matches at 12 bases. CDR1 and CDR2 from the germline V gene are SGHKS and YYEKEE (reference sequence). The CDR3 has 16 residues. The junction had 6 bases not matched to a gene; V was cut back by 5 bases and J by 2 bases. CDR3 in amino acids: CASREGTSGFTDTQYL. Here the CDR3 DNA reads TGTGCCAGCAGAGAGGGGACTAGCGGGTTCACAGATACGCAGTATCTT.

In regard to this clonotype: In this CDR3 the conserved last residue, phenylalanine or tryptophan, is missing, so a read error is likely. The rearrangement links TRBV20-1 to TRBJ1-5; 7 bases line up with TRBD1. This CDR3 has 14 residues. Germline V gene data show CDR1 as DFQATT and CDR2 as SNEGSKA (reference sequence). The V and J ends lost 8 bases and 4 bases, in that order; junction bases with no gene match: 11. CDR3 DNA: TGCAGTTGGGGTGACAGGGATAGTAATCAGCCCCAGCATTAT. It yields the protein CSWGDRDSNQPQHY.

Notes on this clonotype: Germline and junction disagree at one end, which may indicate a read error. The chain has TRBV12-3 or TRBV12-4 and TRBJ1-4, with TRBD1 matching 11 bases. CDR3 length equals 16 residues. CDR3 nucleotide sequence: TGTGCCAGCAGTTTAGGGACAGGGGGCCTCGGCGAAAAACTGCTTTTT. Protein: CASSLGTGGLGEKLLF.

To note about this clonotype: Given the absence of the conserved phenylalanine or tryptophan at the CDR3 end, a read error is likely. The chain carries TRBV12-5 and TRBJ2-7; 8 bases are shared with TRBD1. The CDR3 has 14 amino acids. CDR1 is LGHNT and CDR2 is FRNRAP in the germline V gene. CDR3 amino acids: CASGHGQGRGEQYS. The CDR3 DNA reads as TGTGCAAGTGGTCACGGACAGGGACGGGGCGAGCAGTACTCC.

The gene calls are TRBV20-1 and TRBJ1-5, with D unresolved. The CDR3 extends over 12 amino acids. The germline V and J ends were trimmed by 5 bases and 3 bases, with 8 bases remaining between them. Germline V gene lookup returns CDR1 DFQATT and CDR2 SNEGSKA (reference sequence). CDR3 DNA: TGCAGTGCTCGCAAGCTCAATCAGCCCCAGCATTTT. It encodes CSARKLNQPQHF.

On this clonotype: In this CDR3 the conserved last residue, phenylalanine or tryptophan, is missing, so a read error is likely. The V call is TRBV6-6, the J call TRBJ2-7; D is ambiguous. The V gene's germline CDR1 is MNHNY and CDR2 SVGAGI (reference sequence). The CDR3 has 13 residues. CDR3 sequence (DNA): TGTGTCAGCAGTCAGCTGCCCAGTTACGAGCAGTACCTC. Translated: CVSSQLPSYEQYL.

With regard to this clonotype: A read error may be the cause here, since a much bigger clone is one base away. CDR3 sequence (DNA): TGCGTCAGCAGCGAACAGGGTAATCAGCCCCAGCATTTT. It codes for CVSSEQGNQPQHF. The chain joins TRBV10-2 to TRBJ1-5; D might be TRBD1 (6 bases). Germline V gives CDR1 WSHSY, CDR2 SAAADI. The CDR3 runs 13 residues.

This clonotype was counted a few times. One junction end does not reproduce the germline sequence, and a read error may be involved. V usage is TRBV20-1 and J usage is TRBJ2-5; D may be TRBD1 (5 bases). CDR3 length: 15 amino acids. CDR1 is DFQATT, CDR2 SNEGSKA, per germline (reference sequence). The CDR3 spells CSARVDWQGQETQYF. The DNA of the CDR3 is TGCAGTGCTAGAGTCGACTGGCAGGGCCAAGAGACCCAATACTTC.

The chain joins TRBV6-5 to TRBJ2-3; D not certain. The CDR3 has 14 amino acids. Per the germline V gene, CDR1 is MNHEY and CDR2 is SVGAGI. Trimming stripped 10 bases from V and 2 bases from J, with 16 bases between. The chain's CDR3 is CATKPTGPTDTQYF. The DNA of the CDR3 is TGTGCCACCAAACCGACGGGTCCCACAGATACGCAGTATTTT.

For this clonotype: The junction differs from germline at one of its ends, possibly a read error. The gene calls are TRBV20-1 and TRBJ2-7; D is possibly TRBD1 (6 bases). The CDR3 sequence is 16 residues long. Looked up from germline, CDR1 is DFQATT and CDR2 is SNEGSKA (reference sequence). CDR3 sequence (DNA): TGCAGTGTTAGAGATCTTTTTGTCGGACAGCCCAACGAGCAGTACTTC. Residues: CSVRDLFVGQPNEQYF.

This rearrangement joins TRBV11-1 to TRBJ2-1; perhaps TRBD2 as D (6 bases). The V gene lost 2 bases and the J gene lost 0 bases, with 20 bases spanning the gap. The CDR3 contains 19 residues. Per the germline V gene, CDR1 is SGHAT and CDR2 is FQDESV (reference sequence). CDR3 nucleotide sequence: TGTGCCAGCAGCTTAATCCCAGTTAAGGCGGGAAGCTCCTACAATGAGCAGTTCTTC. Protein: CASSLIPVKAGSSYNEQFF.

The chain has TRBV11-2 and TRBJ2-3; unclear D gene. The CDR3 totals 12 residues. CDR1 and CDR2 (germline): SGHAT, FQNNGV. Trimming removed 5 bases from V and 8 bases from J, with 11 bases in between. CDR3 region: CASSALSGTQYF. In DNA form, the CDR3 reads TGTGCCAGCAGCGCACTATCTGGTACGCAGTATTTT.

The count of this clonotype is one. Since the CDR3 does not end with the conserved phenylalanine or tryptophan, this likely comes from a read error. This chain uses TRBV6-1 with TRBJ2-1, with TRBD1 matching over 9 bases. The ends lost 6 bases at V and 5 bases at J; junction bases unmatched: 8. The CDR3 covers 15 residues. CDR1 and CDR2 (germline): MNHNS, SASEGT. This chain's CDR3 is CASRTETGGDNEQFN. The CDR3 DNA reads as TGTGCCAGCAGGACCGAGACAGGGGGGGACAATGAGCAGTTCAAC.

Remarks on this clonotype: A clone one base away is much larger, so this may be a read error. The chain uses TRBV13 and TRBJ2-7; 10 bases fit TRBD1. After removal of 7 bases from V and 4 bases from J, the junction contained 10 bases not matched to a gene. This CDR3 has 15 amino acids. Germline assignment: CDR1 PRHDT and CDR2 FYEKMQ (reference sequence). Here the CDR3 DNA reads TGTGCCAGCAACTCGAGGGACAGGGGTTCGTACGAGCAGTACTTC. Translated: CASNSRDRGSYEQYF.

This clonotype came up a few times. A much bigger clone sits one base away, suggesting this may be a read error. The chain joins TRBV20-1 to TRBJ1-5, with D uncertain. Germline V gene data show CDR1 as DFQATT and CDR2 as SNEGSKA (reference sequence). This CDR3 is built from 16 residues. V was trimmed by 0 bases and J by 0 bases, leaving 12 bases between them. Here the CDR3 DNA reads TGCAGTGCTAGAGATTTCCGGGAGTATAGCAATCAGCCCCAGCATTTT. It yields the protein CSARDFREYSNQPQHF.

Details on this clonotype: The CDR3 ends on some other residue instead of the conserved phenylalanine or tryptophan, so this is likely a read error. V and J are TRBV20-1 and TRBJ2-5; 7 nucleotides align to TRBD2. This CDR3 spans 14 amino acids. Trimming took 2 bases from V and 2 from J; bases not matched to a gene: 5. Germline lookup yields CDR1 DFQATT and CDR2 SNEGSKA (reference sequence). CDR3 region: CSARLSGSQETQYY. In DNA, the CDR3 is TGCAGTGCTAGACTTAGCGGGTCTCAAGAGACCCAGTACTAC.

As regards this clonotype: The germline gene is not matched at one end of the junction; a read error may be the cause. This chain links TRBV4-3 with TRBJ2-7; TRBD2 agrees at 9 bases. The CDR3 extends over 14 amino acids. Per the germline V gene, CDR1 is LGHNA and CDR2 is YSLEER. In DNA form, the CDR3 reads TGCGCCGGCAGCCACATAGCGGGGGCCTACGAGCAGTACTTC. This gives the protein CAGSHIAGAYEQYF.

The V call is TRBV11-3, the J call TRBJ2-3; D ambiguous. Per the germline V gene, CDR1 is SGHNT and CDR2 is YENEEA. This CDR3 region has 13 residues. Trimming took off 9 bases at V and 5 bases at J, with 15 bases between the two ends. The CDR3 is CASSHEQKDTQYF. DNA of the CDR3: TGTGCCAGTAGCCATGAACAGAAAGATACGCAGTATTTT.

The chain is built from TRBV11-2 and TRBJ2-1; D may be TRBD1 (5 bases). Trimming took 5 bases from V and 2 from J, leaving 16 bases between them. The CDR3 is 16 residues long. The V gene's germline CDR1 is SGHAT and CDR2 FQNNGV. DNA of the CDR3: TGTGCCAGCAGCCCGAGCAGGGAAAGCCCCTACAATGAGCAGTTCTTC. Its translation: CASSPSRESPYNEQFF. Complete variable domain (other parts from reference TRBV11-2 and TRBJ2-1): EAGVAQSPRYKIIEKRQSVAFWCNPISGHATLYWYQQILGQGPKLLIQFQNNGVVDDSQLPKDRFSAERLKGVDSTLKIQPAKLEDSAVYLCASSPSRESPYNEQFFGPGTRLTVL.

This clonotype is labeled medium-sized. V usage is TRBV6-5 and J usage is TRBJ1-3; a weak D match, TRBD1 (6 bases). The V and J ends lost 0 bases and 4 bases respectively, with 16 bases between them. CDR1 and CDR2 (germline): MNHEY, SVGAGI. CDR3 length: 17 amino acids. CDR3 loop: CASSYSPGGARGNTIYF. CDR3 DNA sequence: TGTGCCAGCAGTTACTCTCCGGGGGGCGCAAGGGGAAACACCATATATTTT.

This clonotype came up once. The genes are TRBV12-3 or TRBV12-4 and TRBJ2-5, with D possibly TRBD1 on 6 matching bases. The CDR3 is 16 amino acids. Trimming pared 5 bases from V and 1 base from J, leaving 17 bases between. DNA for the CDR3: TGTGCCAGCAGTACCAGGGGCAGGGAATCCCAAGAGACCCAGTACTTC. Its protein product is CASSTRGRESQETQYF.

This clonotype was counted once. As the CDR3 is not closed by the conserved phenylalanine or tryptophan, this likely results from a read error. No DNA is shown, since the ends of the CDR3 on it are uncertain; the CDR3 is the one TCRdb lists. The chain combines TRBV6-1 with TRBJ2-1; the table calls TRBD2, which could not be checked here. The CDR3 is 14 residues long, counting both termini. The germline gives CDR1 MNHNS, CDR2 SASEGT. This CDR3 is CASREMISGRREFS.

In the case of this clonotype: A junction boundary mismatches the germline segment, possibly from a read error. The CDR3 is CDSRHTGEITKAFF. CDR3 DNA sequence: TGTGACAGCAGGCACACAGGGGAGATCACTAAAGCTTTCTTT. The gene calls are TRBV6-6 and TRBJ1-1; 7 bases map to TRBD1. Germline V gene sequence: CDR1 MNHNY, CDR2 SVGAGI (reference sequence). The CDR3 contains 14 residues.

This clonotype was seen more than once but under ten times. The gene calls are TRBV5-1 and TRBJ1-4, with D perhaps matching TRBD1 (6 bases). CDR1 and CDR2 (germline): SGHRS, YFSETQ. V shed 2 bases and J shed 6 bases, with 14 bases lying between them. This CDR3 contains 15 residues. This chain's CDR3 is CASSLVWGADEKLFF. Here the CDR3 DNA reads TGCGCCAGCAGCTTAGTCTGGGGGGCGGATGAAAAACTGTTTTTT.

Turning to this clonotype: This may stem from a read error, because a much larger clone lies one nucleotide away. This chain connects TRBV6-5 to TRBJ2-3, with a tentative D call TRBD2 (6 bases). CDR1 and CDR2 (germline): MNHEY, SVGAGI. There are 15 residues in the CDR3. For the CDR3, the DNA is TGTGCTACCACAAGACGGGGGTCGGGCATAGATGCGCAGTATTTT. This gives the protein CATTRRGSGIDAQYF.

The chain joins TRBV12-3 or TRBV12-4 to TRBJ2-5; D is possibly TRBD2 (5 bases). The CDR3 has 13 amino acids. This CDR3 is CVSRWTSQETQYF. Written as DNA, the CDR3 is TGTGTTAGCAGATGGACTTCCCAAGAGACCCAGTACTTC.

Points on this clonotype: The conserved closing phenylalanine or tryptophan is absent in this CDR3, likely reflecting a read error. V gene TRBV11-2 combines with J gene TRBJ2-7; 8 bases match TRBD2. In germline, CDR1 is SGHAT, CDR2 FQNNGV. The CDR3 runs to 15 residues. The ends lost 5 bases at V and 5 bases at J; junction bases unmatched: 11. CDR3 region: CASSTPGTRYHEQYL. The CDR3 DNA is TGTGCCAGCAGCACCCCCGGGACTAGGTACCACGAGCAGTACTTA.